A selection of T cell receptor beta chains follows, all from one sample in a study of T cell responses to AZD1222 COVID-19 vaccine. Sequencing used immunoSEQ multiplex PCR; TCRdb keeps in-frame clones, though not all of them. The data hold over 150,000 clones, with just over 90% observed a single time. Specimen: peripheral blood, collected on day 0 of AZD1222 vaccination. The receptor set was obtained from an adult in good health. The CDR3 runs from the conserved cysteine through the conserved F or W.

V gene,J gene,CDR3 protein
TRBV5-8,TRBJ2-7,CASSFQGYGEQYF
TRBV4-2,TRBJ2-3,CASSPRDYTDTQYF
TRBV29-1,TRBJ1-6,CSVRPQYNSPLHF
TRBV21-1,TRBJ1-5,CASSKGRQGGNQPQHF
TRBV15,TRBJ2-7,CATSARDRGRGEQYF
TRBV9,TRBJ1-1,CASSANLNTEAFF
TRBV4-3,TRBJ1-2,CASSPRTGWGYTF
TRBV3-1/TRBV3-2,TRBJ2-7,CASSQGGPATTYEQYF
TRBV6-1,TRBJ2-5,CASSEGRSYQETQYF
TRBV7-7,TRBJ2-5,CASSFDRFGTQYF
TRBV5-1,TRBJ1-4,CASSVRDSYEKLFF
TRBV27,TRBJ1-6,CASSPGQGSPLHF
TRBV4-3,TRBJ2-2,CASSHLLAGEAGELFF
TRBV7-2,TRBJ1-2,CASSGGGPKNYGYTF
TRBV5-1,TRBJ1-1,CASSLYVGGNTEAFF
TRBV6-1,TRBJ2-7,CASSEAREQYF
TRBV9,TRBJ2-1,CASSVLAGGPYNEQFF
TRBV27,TRBJ1-1,CASRKDRNTEAFF
TRBV29-1,TRBJ1-2,CSVDPRGGGYTF
TRBV6-1,TRBJ2-1,CASSEVGLAGYNEQFF
TRBV27,TRBJ1-2,CASSYGDRSFGYTF
TRBV6-2/TRBV6-3,TRBJ2-5,CASSHGTGFETQYF
TRBV7-2,TRBJ2-3,CASSLEGLAGADTQYF
TRBV3-1/TRBV3-2,TRBJ1-2,CASSHPVSSYGYTF
TRBV7-8,TRBJ1-5,CASSLVGALSGNQPQHF
TRBV9,TRBJ1-2,CASSVADDYGYTF
TRBV18,TRBJ1-1,CASENSGGAMNTEAFF
TRBV2,TRBJ2-7,CASRAGRRVASYEQYF
TRBV6-5,TRBJ1-1,CASSRQRDTEAFF
TRBV10-3,TRBJ2-5,CAISGLAGQETQYF
TRBV5-6,TRBJ2-7,CASSRQLRHEQYF